The 8 T cell receptor beta chains in this list originate from one sample, sequenced in a study of T cell responses to AZD1222 COVID-19 vaccine. Profiled with immunoSEQ multiplex PCR; TCRdb holds only in-frame clones, not every one. The sample includes roughly 67,000 clones, 70% to 90% of them seen just once. The input for sequencing was peripheral blood, taken 28 days after the second AZD1222 dose. These receptor sequences come from an adult who received the AZD1222 COVID-19 vaccine.

This chain uses TRBV14 with TRBJ2-7, with a possible D match to TRBD2 (5 bases). Trimming removed 3 bases from V and 3 bases from J, with 9 bases in between. This CDR3 is built from 13 residues. Germline V gives CDR1 SGHDN, CDR2 FVKESK. The CDR3 bases are TGTGCCAGCAGCCACACGGGGAGCTACGAGCAGTACTTC. Its protein product is CASSHTGSYEQYF.

The chain is built from TRBV10-1 and TRBJ1-1, with D perhaps matching TRBD1 (6 bases). The germline gives CDR1 WNHNN, CDR2 SYGVQD (reference sequence). V dropped 6 bases and J dropped 1 base, with 15 bases sitting between them. This CDR3 has 15 residues. The CDR3 is CASSLTGTPNTEAFF. The CDR3 DNA sequence: TGCGCCAGCAGCCTAACCGGGACACCGAACACTGAAGCTTTCTTT.

The chain carries TRBV4-3 and TRBJ1-5; D is undetermined. The germline gives CDR1 LGHNA, CDR2 YSLEER. The ends were cut back, 0 bases at V and 6 bases at J, with 6 bases in the middle. This CDR3 has 13 residues. The DNA of the CDR3 is TGCGCCAGCAGCCAAGATGAAGGTCAGCCCCAGCATTTT. Its protein is CASSQDEGQPQHF.

The CDR3 spells CSAKGTSNTGELFF. The DNA of the CDR3 is TGCAGCGCCAAAGGGACTTCGAACACCGGGGAGCTGTTTTTT. The V and J genes are TRBV29-1 and TRBJ2-2, with a tentative D call TRBD2 (6 bases). The CDR3 runs to 14 residues. Trimming stripped 7 bases from V and 0 bases from J, with 12 bases between. CDR1 is SQVTM and CDR2 is ANQGSEA in the germline V gene.

This rearrangement joins TRBV7-6 to TRBJ1-3; D is perhaps TRBD1 (5 bases). Trimming pared 5 bases from V and 0 bases from J, leaving 17 bases between. In germline, CDR1 is SGHVS, CDR2 FNYEAQ. CDR3 size: 17 residues. CDR3 in DNA: TGTGCCAGCAGCCCTGGTTGGGGCCGAGACTCTGGAAACACCATATATTTT. Its protein product is CASSPGWGRDSGNTIYF.

This chain connects TRBV28 to TRBJ2-5, with TRBD2 as a possible D gene (6 bases). The V end lost 7 bases, the J end lost 5 bases, and 11 bases lay between the germline ends. This CDR3 contains 12 residues. Germline CDR1 is MDHEN and CDR2 is SYDVKM. This chain's CDR3 is CASMGGSETQYF. As DNA, the CDR3 is TGTGCCAGCATGGGGGGATCGGAGACCCAGTACTTC. Full variable domain (missing parts from reference TRBV28 and TRBJ2-5): DVKVTQSSRYLVKRTGEKVFLECVQDMDHENMFWYRQDPGLGLRLIYFSYDVKMKEKGDIPEGYSVSREKKERFSLILESASTNQTSMYLCASMGGSETQYFGPGTRLLVL.

The chain joins TRBV13 to TRBJ2-1; tentatively, D is TRBD2 (6 bases). Germline assignment: CDR1 PRHDT and CDR2 FYEKMQ (reference sequence). The CDR3 loop spans 12 amino acids. Between the trimmed V and J ends, which lost 5 bases and 15 bases, there was a span of 17 bases. The CDR3 sequence is CASSPPGGLGFF. As DNA, the CDR3 is TGTGCCAGCAGCCCCCCCGGGGGTCTGGGGTTCTTC.

This chain uses TRBV2 with TRBJ2-3; D is unresolved. The length of the CDR3 is 16 residues. Trimming shortened V by 3 bases and J by 0 bases, and 13 bases separated the two germline ends. Germline V CDR1 and CDR2: SNHLY, FYNNEI. The CDR3 protein is CASSDVSSSSTDTQYF. The CDR3 DNA is TGTGCCAGCAGTGATGTCAGCTCTTCTAGCACAGATACGCAGTATTTT.